This entry concerns a single T cell receptor beta chain. The sample is drawn from a study of blood T cell repertoires in COVID-19. For the study at large: Italy, Spain and the United States were the sources of the convalescent and acute COVID-19 samples. Sources were T cells, B-cell-depleted T cells, or PBMCs; the material itself was cDNA or gDNA.

The CDR3 spans 15 residues. J lost 5 bases, V lost 4 bases, and 4 bases had no gene match. Looked up from germline, CDR1 is MDHEN and CDR2 is SYDVKM. In the authors' workflow: How many nucleated cells were present was estimated from reference gene primer amplification. Assay used: immunoSEQ multiplex PCR; TCRdb lists only in-frame clones, some missing. V and J calls and clone size are as listed in that table; D and trimming were resolved from the DNA. The sample holds about 300,000 clones; around 90% are singletons and the top ten take 1% to 1.5%. This clonotype was sampled from a man between 65 and 79 years old with acute or convalescent COVID-19. Input material: peripheral blood. This chain uses TRBV28 with TRBJ1-6; 8 bases align to TRBD1. The DNA for the CDR3 is TGTGCCAGCAGTTGGACAGGGAACGATAATTCACCCCTCCACTTT. This gives the protein CASSWTGNDNSPLHF.